This TCR beta chain was documented in a study of blood T cell repertoires in COVID-19 (TCRdb year 2020). General notes on the study: Collaborator samples came from the United States, Italy and Spain and covered acute and convalescent phases of COVID-19. The material from the prospective study consisted of cDNA or gDNA derived from T cells, B-cell-depleted T cells, or PBMCs. Deeply sampled blood TCRbeta repertoires from subjects exposed to, actively infected with, or recovered from COVID-19 were included in the dataset. The repertoires were made available in a free public database intended to serve as a resource for research on the immune response to SARS-CoV-2. The samples were drawn from the first 160 participants of the ongoing ImmuneRACE study and from some 1,300 subjects provided by 6 global collaborators. Sample metadata almost always included a de-identified subject ID, COVID-19 status, age in years and sex. Where HLA class I and class II types were available, the types were taken from metadata supplied by the sample provider, not from assay-based typing. Study-wide conclusions, independent of this receptor: The quantity of clinical and demographic metadata differed by source and by participant and was supplied without curation.

Whole blood was collected in K2EDTA tubes by collaborating institutions according to the institutions' own protocols. For TCRbeta analysis, collaborators shipped samples in one of three forms: frozen whole blood, isolated PBMCs, or DNA extracted from either of those sample types. As for this clone: The target of this receptor is not known. No base quality values were provided; no much bigger clone lies one nucleotide off.

CDR1 and CDR2 (KGHSH, LQKENI) derive from the germline V gene. Trimming costs V 6 bases and J 0 bases, and their ends lie 9 bases apart. The CDR3 runs 14 amino acids, cysteine and phenylalanine included. The CDR3 DNA has 42 bases and is translated from base 1. TCRbeta CDR3 regions were amplified from genomic DNA using the immunoSEQ Assay, a bias-controlled multiplex PCR. The paper's data handling went like this. Within the assay, amplification of reference gene primers was used to estimate how many nucleated cells each sample contained. To quantify the absolute abundance of each unique TCRbeta CDR3 rearrangement, sequence reads were collapsed and filtered. Productive Simpson clonality was computed per sample as the square root of Simpson's diversity index over productive rearrangements. TCRdb's version of the immuneACCESS table is confined to in-frame rearrangements and falls short of the full clone set. An unresolved V gene accounts for under half of the shortfall where checked; the remainder is of unknown origin. V, J and clone size are taken as reported in that table, and D and trimming were inferred from the DNA itself. Here the sample has about 160,000 clones; approximately 91% occur a single time. The top ten clonotypes cover about 2.5% of the sample.

Specimen: peripheral blood. The rearrangement combines TRBV18 with TRBJ2-1; TRBD1 might be the D gene, on 5 matching bases. This TCR was sampled from a man between 18 and 35 years old with acute or convalescent COVID-19. CDR3 region: CASSVTDSYNEQFF. Here is the DNA: TGTGCCAGCTCCGTGACAGACTCCTACAATGAGCAGTTCTTC.